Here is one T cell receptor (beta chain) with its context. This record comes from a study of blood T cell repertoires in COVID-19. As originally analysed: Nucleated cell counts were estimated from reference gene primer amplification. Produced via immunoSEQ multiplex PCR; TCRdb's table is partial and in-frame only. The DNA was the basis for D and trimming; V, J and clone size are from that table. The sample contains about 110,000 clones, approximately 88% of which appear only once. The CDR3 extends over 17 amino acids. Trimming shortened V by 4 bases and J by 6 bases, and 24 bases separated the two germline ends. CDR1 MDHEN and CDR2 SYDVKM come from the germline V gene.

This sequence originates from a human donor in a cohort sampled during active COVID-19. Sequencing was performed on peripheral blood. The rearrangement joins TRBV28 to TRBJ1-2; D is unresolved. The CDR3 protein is CASSSPSFFPPIDGYTF. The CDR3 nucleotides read TGTGCCAGCAGTTCCCCTTCATTTTTCCCTCCTATCGATGGCTACACCTTC.